A single sample is the source of the 15 T cell receptor beta chains below, sequenced in a study of response to subunit inactivated influenza vaccine. TCRdb independently ran MiXCR on the RT-PCR reads; one entry per CDR3 protein. The data contain hundreds of thousands of distinct CDR3 sequences, 6.5% to 8% of them singletons. This specimen consisted of PBMCs from blood, obtained less than 25 months after vaccination. All receptors come from a man aged 50 to 75 who received an inactivated influenza vaccine.

This clonotype was seen repeatedly, ten times or more. The chain couples TRBV20-1 to TRBJ2-1; TRBD2 agrees at 10 bases. The J segment lost 3 bases and the V segment lost 7 bases, leaving 3 bases of the junction unmatched. The CDR3 totals 13 residues. In germline, CDR1 is DFQATT, CDR2 SNEGSKA (reference sequence). CDR3 in amino acids: CSVWTSGYNEQFF. CDR3 sequence (DNA): TGCAGTGTTTGGACTAGCGGCTACAATGAGCAGTTCTTC.

This clonotype was counted ten times or more. The V gene is TRBV29-1, the J gene TRBJ2-1; perhaps TRBD2 as D (5 bases). The V and J ends lost 3 bases and 0 bases respectively, with 15 bases between them. Germline V gene data show CDR1 as SQVTM and CDR2 as ANQGSEA. The CDR3 contains 16 residues. The CDR3 coding sequence is TGCAGCGTTGAGGCGGGCCTAGCTTCCTCCTACAATGAGCAGTTCTTC. This encodes CSVEAGLASSYNEQFF.

This clonotype was detected ten times or more. V usage is TRBV15 and J usage is TRBJ2-5, with 7 bases that match TRBD2. This CDR3 contains 14 residues. J lost 1 base, V lost 3 bases, and 2 bases had no gene match. The germline V gene encodes CDR1 LNHNV and CDR2 YYDKDF (reference sequence). The CDR3 protein is CATSSAGVQETQYF. The CDR3 region has the DNA TGTGCCACCAGCAGCGCGGGAGTCCAAGAGACCCAGTACTTC.

This clonotype was detected a few times. The CDR3 region is CASSLLGTGSYF. In nucleotides, the CDR3 is TGTGCCAGCAGCTTGCTGGGGACAGGGTCTTACTTC. The genes are TRBV11-2 and TRBJ2-5, with TRBD1 matching 9 bases. The CDR3 loop spans 12 amino acids. Germline V gene sequence: CDR1 SGHAT, CDR2 FQNNGV. V lost 3 bases to trimming and J lost 14 bases; unmatched junction nucleotides: 7.

The CDR3 is CASSYSTGAETQYF. In DNA form, the CDR3 reads TGTGCCAGCAGTTACTCGACAGGGGCGGAGACCCAGTACTTC. The V gene is TRBV6-5, the J gene TRBJ2-5; 8 bases agree with TRBD1. J was trimmed by 5 bases and V by 0 bases; bases with no gene match: 2. The CDR3 has 14 amino acids. In germline, CDR1 is MNHEY, CDR2 SVGAGI.

There are a few counts of this clonotype. The chain uses TRBV5-1 and TRBJ2-3; TRBD1 matches at 9 bases. The V segment lost 4 bases and the J segment 5 bases; nucleotides outside the gene matches: 11. Per the germline V gene, CDR1 is SGHRS and CDR2 is YFSETQ. CDR3 size: 16 residues. The CDR3 sequence: CASSLGQGFSEDTQYF. In DNA, the CDR3 is TGCGCCAGCAGCCTGGGACAGGGTTTCTCCGAAGATACGCAGTATTTT.

This clonotype was counted ten times or more. The chain uses TRBV5-1 and TRBJ2-5; TRBD1 is a possible D gene (5 bases). The germline V gene has CDR1 SGHRS and CDR2 YFSETQ. V shed 6 bases and J shed 2 bases, with 17 bases lying between them. This CDR3 contains 15 residues. Here the CDR3 DNA reads TGCGCCAGCAATAGTCTAGTGGGGCAGCAAGAGACCCAGTACTTC. This codes for CASNSLVGQQETQYF.

This clonotype was counted between two and nine times. The chain employs TRBV6-2 or TRBV6-3 and TRBJ2-5; 9 nucleotides align to TRBD2. V lost 6 bases to trimming and J lost 5 bases; unmatched junction nucleotides: 13. The CDR3 contains 16 residues. Germline values: CDR1 MNHEY, CDR2 SVGEGT. The CDR3: CASSPPQRGAWETQYF. Here the CDR3 DNA reads TGTGCCAGCAGCCCCCCCCAGCGGGGGGCATGGGAGACCCAGTACTTC.

This clonotype showed up many times. This sequence joins TRBV5-1 and TRBJ1-6, with D perhaps matching TRBD1 (5 bases). The germline V gene encodes CDR1 SGHRS and CDR2 YFSETQ. The V end was cut by 0 bases, the J end by 6 bases, with 7 bases between. The length of the CDR3 is 14 residues. The CDR3 region has the DNA TGCGCCAGCAGCTTGGGGAGGGGTAATTCACCCCTCCACTTT. It is translated as CASSLGRGNSPLHF.

This clonotype turned up a few times. This chain links TRBV5-1 with TRBJ2-2, with a weak D call TRBD1 (5 bases). Germline CDR1 reads SGHRS; CDR2 reads YFSETQ. The CDR3 totals 14 residues. V was shortened by 7 bases and J by 2 bases, with 12 bases between the two germline ends. In nucleotides, the CDR3 is TGCGCCAGCGAGGAGCAGGGAAACACCGGGGAGCTGTTTTTT. Its protein product is CASEEQGNTGELFF.

This clonotype was seen many times. The chain combines TRBV7-8 with TRBJ1-1; tentative D call: TRBD1 (5 bases). CDR1 is SGHVS and CDR2 is FQNEAQ in the germline V gene. The ends were cut back, 1 base at V and 4 bases at J, with 10 bases in the middle. This CDR3 has 14 residues. The CDR3 loop is CASSLEPGFTEAFF. The CDR3 region has the DNA TGTGCCAGCAGCTTAGAGCCAGGGTTCACTGAAGCTTTCTTT.

Ten or more counts support this clonotype. The chain joins TRBV20-1 to TRBJ1-2, with D maybe TRBD1 (5 bases). The V and J ends lost 6 bases and 7 bases respectively, with 18 bases between them. The germline gives CDR1 DFQATT, CDR2 SNEGSKA (reference sequence). The CDR3 contains 13 residues. CDR3 sequence reads: CSAQNWGGIGYTF. The CDR3 coding sequence is TGCAGTGCCCAAAATTGGGGGGGAATTGGCTACACCTTC.

In this sample, this clonotype turned up a few times. This sequence joins TRBV12-3 or TRBV12-4 and TRBJ1-1; D remains unclear. Trimming shortened V by 7 bases and J by 6 bases, and 15 bases separated the two germline ends. The CDR3 runs to 13 residues. DNA of the CDR3: TGTGCCAGCACCATTGTGGAAGCGGCTGAAGCTTTCTTT. It is translated as CASTIVEAAEAFF.

This clonotype was seen only a few times. This sequence joins TRBV19 and TRBJ1-2, with D possibly TRBD1 on 6 matching bases. The CDR3 extends over 12 amino acids. Per the germline V gene, CDR1 is LNHDA and CDR2 is SQIVND (reference sequence). Between the trimmed V and J ends, which lost 7 bases and 3 bases, there was a span of 9 bases. CDR3: CASTDRYYGYTF. CDR3 DNA sequence: TGTGCCAGTACTGACAGGTACTATGGCTACACCTTC.

This clonotype was counted between two and nine times. The chain is built from TRBV6-2 or TRBV6-3 and TRBJ2-1, with D hard to call. The CDR3 is 14 residues long. V shed 5 bases and J shed 2 bases, with 10 bases lying between them. CDR1 and CDR2 from the germline V gene are MNHEY and SVGEGT. The CDR3 sequence: CASSARNPYNEQFF. DNA for the CDR3: TGTGCCAGCAGTGCCCGTAACCCCTACAATGAGCAGTTCTTC.